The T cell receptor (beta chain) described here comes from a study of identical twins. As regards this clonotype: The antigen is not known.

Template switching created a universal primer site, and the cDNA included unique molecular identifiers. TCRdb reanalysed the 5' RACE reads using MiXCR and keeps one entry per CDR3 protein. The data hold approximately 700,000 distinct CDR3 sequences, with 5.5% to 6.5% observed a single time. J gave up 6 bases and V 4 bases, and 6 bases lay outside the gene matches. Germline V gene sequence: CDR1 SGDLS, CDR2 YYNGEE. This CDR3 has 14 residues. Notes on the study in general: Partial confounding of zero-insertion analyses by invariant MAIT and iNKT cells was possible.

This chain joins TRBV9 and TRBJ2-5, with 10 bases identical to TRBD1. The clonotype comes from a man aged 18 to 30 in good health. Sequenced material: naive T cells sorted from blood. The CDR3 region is CASSFGTGAKTQYF. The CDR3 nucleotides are TGTGCCAGCAGCTTTGGGACAGGGGCCAAGACCCAGTACTTC.